This T cell receptor (beta chain) came from a study of cytotoxic CD8 clonotypes in ibrutinib-treated CLL. Study information: The samples contained over 250,000 productive templates on average. They also contained an average of approximately 94,000 productive rearrangements.

Deep sequencing aimed at 1 in 200,000 to 1 in 1 million T cells' resolution. The assay was immunoSEQ multiplex PCR, and TCRdb's table has in-frame clones only and misses some. The table has approximately 280,000 clones, roughly three quarters seen once. J lost 1 base, V lost 4 bases, and 7 bases had no gene match. There are 15 residues in the CDR3. CDR1 SGHTA and CDR2 FQGNSA come from the germline V gene. The authors obtained approximately 2 micrograms of genomic DNA from cryopreserved PBMCs for TCR beta libraries. Specimen: PBMCs, collected at disease progression, from a patient treated with ibrutinib. The TCR sequence derives from a human donor with chronic lymphocytic leukemia. The chain couples TRBV7-2 to TRBJ2-7, with TRBD1 identical over 7 bases. CDR3 residues: CASSSGTVESYEQYF. As DNA, the CDR3 is TGTGCCAGCAGCTCCGGGACAGTAGAATCCTACGAGCAGTACTTC. Using reference TRBV7-2 and TRBJ2-7 for the parts outside the CDR3, the full variable domain is GAGVSQSPSNKVTEKGKDVELRCDPISGHTALYWYRQSLGQGLEFLIYFQGNSAPDKSGLPSDRFSAERTGGSVSTLTIQRTQQEDSAVYLCASSSGTVESYEQYFGPGTRLTVT.